This T cell receptor beta chain was identified during a study of blood T cell repertoires in COVID-19. Study information: Sample material is recorded as cDNA or gDNA derived from T cells, B-cell-depleted T cells, or PBMCs.

Profiling relied on immunoSEQ multiplex PCR, and the TCRdb table lists in-frame clones only, not all of them. The data hold about 100,000 clones, with 87% observed a single time. Trimming pared 3 bases from V and 8 bases from J, leaving 8 bases between. The length of the CDR3 is 13 residues. From germline, CDR1 is SGHTA and CDR2 FQGTGA. The receptor was derived from a woman under 40 with acute or convalescent COVID-19. The sequenced sample was peripheral blood. The chain has TRBV7-3 and TRBJ1-6; D gene ambiguous. CDR3 sequence (DNA): TGTGCCAGCAGCTTGCACAGTGATTCACCCCTCCACTTT. As protein: CASSLHSDSPLHF.